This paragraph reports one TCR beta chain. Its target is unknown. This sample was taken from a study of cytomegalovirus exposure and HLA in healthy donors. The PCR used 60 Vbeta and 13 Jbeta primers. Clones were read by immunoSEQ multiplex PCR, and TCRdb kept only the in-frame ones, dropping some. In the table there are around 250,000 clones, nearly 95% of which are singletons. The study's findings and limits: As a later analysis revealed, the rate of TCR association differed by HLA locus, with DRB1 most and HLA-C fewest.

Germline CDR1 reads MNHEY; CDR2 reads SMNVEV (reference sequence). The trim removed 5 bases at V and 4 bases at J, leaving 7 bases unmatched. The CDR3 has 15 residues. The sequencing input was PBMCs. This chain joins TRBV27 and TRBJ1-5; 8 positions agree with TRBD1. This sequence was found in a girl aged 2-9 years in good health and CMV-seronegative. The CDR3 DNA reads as TGTGCCAGCAGTGGCCAGGGGGCGCGTAATCAGCCCCAGCATTTT. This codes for CASSGQGARNQPQHF.